The 16 T cell receptor beta chains presented below share a single source sample, sequenced in a study of T cell repertoires in cytomegalovirus infection. TCRdb called the reads again in MiXCR, with one record for every CDR3 protein. The sample has about half a million distinct CDR3 sequences, 30% to 40% seen once. These TCRs' antigens remain unknown. Sequencing used cultured PBMCs, obtained from culture after CMV antigen stimulation. The receptors come from a human donor in good health (CMV status not recorded). Some clones in this sample may be carry-over from other donors' samples.

The chain recombines TRBV7-9 with TRBJ2-5; D remains unclear. Germline lookup yields CDR1 SEHNR and CDR2 FQNEAQ (reference sequence). V gave up 5 bases and J gave up 5 bases, with 15 bases separating them. CDR3 length: 14 residues. The CDR3 DNA follows: TGTGCCAGCAGCCCTATAGTTGAATCGGAGACCCAGTACTTC. Protein: CASSPIVESETQYF.

The chain combines TRBV29-1 with TRBJ2-2; D not resolved. There are 13 residues in the CDR3. V gave up 3 bases and J gave up 1 base, with 6 bases separating them. Germline CDR1 and CDR2: SQVTM and ANQGSEA. CDR3 region: CSVDFRNTGELFF. For the CDR3, the DNA is TGCAGCGTTGATTTCAGGAACACCGGGGAGCTGTTTTTT.

The gene calls are TRBV6-2 or TRBV6-3 and TRBJ1-5; D might be TRBD1 (5 bases). V lost 10 bases and J 7 bases, leaving 14 bases between the germline ends. The CDR3 contains 12 residues. Per the germline V gene, CDR1 is MNHEY and CDR2 is SVGEGT. CDR3 in DNA: TGTGCCACCAAGACCGGGGGGCAGCCCCAGCATTTT. This translates into CATKTGGQPQHF.

The CDR3 here is CASSYGLAGYEQYV. The CDR3 DNA is TGTGCCAGCAGTTACGGACTAGCGGGTTACGAGCAGTACGTC. The V call is TRBV6-2 or TRBV6-3, the J call TRBJ2-7, with TRBD2 matching over 11 bases. There are 14 residues in the CDR3. Germline CDR1 is MNHEY and CDR2 is SVGEGT. With V trimmed by 2 bases and J by 4 bases, 1 base remained unmatched.

The chain's CDR3 is CASSLRTGDPSTDTQYF. The CDR3 nucleotides are TGTGCCAGCAGCTTGCGTACAGGGGACCCTAGCACAGATACGCAGTATTTT. The V gene is TRBV11-3, the J gene TRBJ2-3; TRBD1 aligns across 7 bases. CDR3 length: 17 amino acids. Per the germline V gene, CDR1 is SGHNT and CDR2 is YENEEA. Germline trimming cut 3 bases from V and 0 bases from J; bases unmatched to any gene: 9. The full variable domain, rest sourced from reference TRBV11-3 and TRBJ2-3, is EAGVVQSPRYKIIEKKQPVAFWCNPISGHNTLYWYLQNLGQGPELLIRYENEEAVDDSQLPKDRFSAERLKGVDSTLKIQPAELGDSAVYLCASSLRTGDPSTDTQYFGPGTRLTVL.

This clonotype occurred a few times. The genes are TRBV7-2 and TRBJ2-1; 9 positions match TRBD2. V shed 5 bases, J shed 8 bases, and the junction held 7 bases outside the gene matches. The CDR3 is made up of 14 amino acids. Germline lookup yields CDR1 SGHTA and CDR2 FQGNSA. The CDR3 protein is CASSMGLAGYEQFF. CDR3 DNA sequence: TGTGCCAGCAGCATGGGACTAGCAGGCTATGAGCAGTTCTTC.

In its sample, this clonotype was seen many times. The rearrangement joins TRBV7-2 to TRBJ1-2; a weak D match, TRBD1 (5 bases). V lost 5 bases and J lost 5, with 21 bases in between. CDR1 is SGHTA, CDR2 FQGNSA, per germline. CDR3 length equals 16 residues. DNA of the CDR3: TGTGCCAGCAGCCCCTACCCCGGGGCAGTGGGTTATGGCTACACCTTC. It codes for CASSPYPGAVGYGYTF. The variable domain in full, with the rest retrieved from reference TRBV7-2 and TRBJ1-2, is GAGVSQSPSNKVTEKGKDVELRCDPISGHTALYWYRQSLGQGLEFLIYFQGNSAPDKSGLPSDRFSAERTGGSVSTLTIQRTQQEDSAVYLCASSPYPGAVGYGYTFGSGTRLTVV.

The chain carries TRBV7-3 and TRBJ2-5, with 7 bases aligning to TRBD1. V was clipped by 10 bases and J by 1 base; unmatched bases: 9. This CDR3 is 14 amino acids long. The V gene's germline CDR1 is SGHTA and CDR2 FQGTGA. The CDR3 DNA reads as TGTGCCAATAAGACAGGGTCTCCCCAAGAGACCCAGTACTTC. The encoded protein is CANKTGSPQETQYF.

This chain connects TRBV19 to TRBJ2-1; the D gene could be TRBD1 or TRBD2 (6 bases each). V gave up 5 bases and J gave up 9 bases, with 14 bases separating them. Germline loops: CDR1 LNHDA, CDR2 SQIVND (reference sequence). The CDR3 length is 13 residues. The CDR3 region has the DNA TGTGCCAGTAGTTTCACGGGGGCTACTGAGCAGTTCTTC. Protein: CASSFTGATEQFF.

The rearrangement links TRBV2 to TRBJ1-1; TRBD1 is a possible D gene (6 bases). The germline V gene has CDR1 SNHLY and CDR2 FYNNEI. This CDR3 spans 14 amino acids. Trimming pared 9 bases from V and 3 bases from J, leaving 17 bases between. The CDR3 DNA reads as TGTGCCAGTCGTCGGAAGGGGGTTCACACTGAAGCTTTCTTT. Its protein is CASRRKGVHTEAFF.

The table lists this clonotype with a few counts. J is TRBJ1-3 and V is TRBV7-2; D call uncertain. CDR1 SGHTA and CDR2 FQGNSA come from the germline V gene. Trimming removed 5 bases from V and 2 bases from J, with 7 bases in between. The CDR3 has 13 amino acids. Here the CDR3 reads CASSRQAGNTIYF. CDR3 bases: TGTGCCAGCAGCCGTCAGGCTGGAAACACCATATATTTT.

The V and J genes are TRBV19 and TRBJ2-2; possibly TRBD1 for D (6 bases). Germline V gene lookup returns CDR1 LNHDA and CDR2 SQIVND (reference sequence). This CDR3 comprises 14 residues. Trimming took 6 bases from V and 4 from J, leaving 12 bases between them. CDR3 nucleotide sequence: TGTGCCAGTAGGATACAGGGATCCACCGGGGAGCTGTTTTTT. This gives the protein CASRIQGSTGELFF.

With regard to this clonotype: Just one base apart from a much larger clone, this may be a read error. The genes are TRBV7-2 and TRBJ1-1; D remains unclear. The germline V gene has CDR1 SGHTA and CDR2 FQGNSA. V lost 1 base, J lost 5 bases, and 11 bases lay in between. CDR3 size: 14 residues. CDR3 in amino acids: CASSLGQRRTEAFF. CDR3 sequence (DNA): TGTGCCAGCAGCTTAGGGCAGCGTCGGACTGAAGCTTTCTTT.

The chain is built from TRBV11-3 and TRBJ2-1, with D possibly called TRBD1 or TRBD2 (5 bases each). CDR1 is SGHNT, CDR2 YENEEA, per germline. The CDR3 length is 17 residues. The ends were cut back, 3 bases at V and 2 bases at J, with 17 bases in the middle. CDR3 DNA: TGTGCCAGCAGCTTCGAACAGGCGGGCCGTCCCTACAATGAGCAGTTCTTC. The encoded protein is CASSFEQAGRPYNEQFF.

The chain couples TRBV7-3 to TRBJ2-1; 10 bases agree with TRBD2. J gave up 9 bases and V 3 bases, and 8 bases lay outside the gene matches. The CDR3 is made up of 15 amino acids. Looked up from germline, CDR1 is SGHTA and CDR2 is FQGTGA. CDR3 sequence: CASSFSAGGPGEQFF. The CDR3 nucleotides are TGTGCCAGCAGCTTTTCAGCGGGAGGGCCTGGTGAGCAGTTCTTC.

This clonotype was picked up many times. The chain has TRBV7-2 and TRBJ1-6; 7 positions agree with TRBD1. Germline V CDR1 and CDR2: SGHTA, FQGNSA. Losses at the gene ends were 5 bases for V and 0 bases for J; bases not matched to a gene: 4. The CDR3 has 16 amino acids. The CDR3 is CASSLQGSSYNSPLHF. The CDR3 DNA sequence: TGTGCCAGCAGCCTACAGGGGAGCTCCTATAATTCACCCCTCCACTTT.